Following are 18 T cell receptor beta chains from one sample sequenced in a study of blood T cells in healthy people across ages. Then a second PCR, running about 6 to 12 cycles, was carried out with a sample-barcoded 5' primer and a J-beta primer mix. Using its own MiXCR run on the 5' RACE reads, TCRdb lists one record per CDR3 protein. Of more than 900,000 distinct CDR3 sequences in the sample, around 29% are singletons; the top ten hold roughly 10%. In addition, the sample was reused for a study of T cells of mothers and their children.

Sequencing was performed on blood. These TCRs come from a woman between 40 and 55 years old in good health.

The CDR3 protein is CASSFNPSYGYTF. CDR3 coding DNA: TGTGCCAGCAGTTTTAATCCCTCTTATGGCTACACCTTC. The chain carries TRBV12-3 or TRBV12-4 and TRBJ1-2; unclear D gene. CDR3 length: 13 amino acids. The V end lost 3 bases, the J end lost 5 bases, and 10 bases lay between the germline ends.

The rearrangement joins TRBV5-1 to TRBJ1-4, with D hard to call. Germline values: CDR1 SGHRS, CDR2 YFSETQ. This CDR3 contains 16 residues. Trimming shortened V by 0 bases and J by 0 bases, and 9 bases separated the two germline ends. CDR3 residues: CASSLGGFTTNEKLFF. CDR3 bases: TGCGCCAGCAGCTTGGGTGGATTCACAACTAATGAAAAACTGTTTTTT.

This clonotype showed up just a few times. V is TRBV5-1 and J is TRBJ2-1; no firm D call. V was clipped by 5 bases and J by 6 bases, with 12 bases between them. This CDR3 region has 13 residues. Germline V gene lookup returns CDR1 SGHRS and CDR2 YFSETQ. This CDR3 reads CASRGEAFNEQFF. The CDR3 DNA sequence: TGCGCCAGCAGAGGTGAGGCGTTCAATGAGCAGTTCTTC. Combining the CDR3 with reference TRBV5-1 and TRBJ2-1 gives the whole variable domain KAGVTQTPRYLIKTRGQQVTLSCSPISGHRSVSWYQQTPGQGLQFLFEYFSETQRNKGNFPGRFSGRQFSNSRSEMNVSTLELGDSALYLCASRGEAFNEQFFGPGTRLTVL.

This clonotype was recorded many times. This chain joins TRBV28 and TRBJ2-7; 10 positions match TRBD1. With 3 bases clipped from V and 3 bases from J, the junction kept 2 bases outside the gene matches. CDR1 is MDHEN, CDR2 SYDVKM, per germline. There are 14 residues in the CDR3. The CDR3 loop is CASSLRTGGYEQYF. DNA of the CDR3: TGTGCCAGCAGTTTGAGGACAGGGGGCTACGAGCAGTACTTC.

This clonotype has at least ten counts. This chain links TRBV10-3 with TRBJ2-5; D uncertain. Germline lookup yields CDR1 ENHRY and CDR2 SYGVKD. Trimming pared 3 bases from V and 5 bases from J, leaving 10 bases between. The CDR3 is 13 residues long. The CDR3 nucleotides are TGTGCCATCAGTGACCCAATGGGGGAGACCCAGTACTTC. This codes for CAISDPMGETQYF.

This clonotype was picked up a small number of times. The V gene is TRBV5-1, the J gene TRBJ1-1; 7 nucleotides align to TRBD1. Looked up from germline, CDR1 is SGHRS and CDR2 is YFSETQ. The CDR3 is made up of 14 amino acids. V gave up 4 bases and J gave up 3 bases; unmatched junction bases: 6. The CDR3 DNA reads as TGCGCCAGCAGCCGGGACAGCGGCGACACTGAAGCTTTCTTT. This encodes CASSRDSGDTEAFF.

The V gene is TRBV25-1, the J gene TRBJ2-7; no reliable D call. CDR3 size: 14 residues. V gave up 3 bases and J gave up 2 bases, with 11 bases separating them. The germline CDR1 and CDR2 sequences are MGHDK and SYGVNS. CDR3 region: CASSDFADTYEQYF. The CDR3 DNA is TGTGCCAGCAGTGACTTCGCCGATACCTACGAGCAGTACTTC.

Turning to this clonotype: Compared with germline, one end of the junction differs, possibly owing to a read error. The genes are TRBV5-1 and TRBJ1-1; D uncertain. Per germline, CDR1 SGHRS and CDR2 YFSETQ. The CDR3 loop spans 11 amino acids. CDR3 residues: CTSSSSQRAFF. As DNA, the CDR3 is TGCACCAGCAGCTCGAGCCAAAGAGCTTTCTTT.

There are a few counts of this clonotype. The chain employs TRBV4-2 and TRBJ1-5; D not resolved. The ends were cut back, 0 bases at V and 3 bases at J, with 9 bases in the middle. Germline values: CDR1 LGHNA, CDR2 YNFKEQ. The CDR3 contains 15 residues. CDR3 nucleotides: TGTGCCAGCAGCCAAGAAAGGCAGGTCAATCAGCCCCAGCATTTT. As protein: CASSQERQVNQPQHF.

This clonotype has ten or more counts. The chain links TRBV5-1 to TRBJ2-3, with D perhaps TRBD2 (5 bases). The CDR3 runs 13 residues. The germline gives CDR1 SGHRS, CDR2 YFSETQ. With 7 bases removed from V and 4 bases from J, the gap between germline ends came to 13 bases. DNA of the CDR3: TGCGCCAGCCGACGGGAAATGGCAGATACGCAGTATTTT. This sequence encodes CASRREMADTQYF.

This clonotype was observed a handful of times. This chain links TRBV28 with TRBJ2-1; 8 nucleotides match TRBD2. There are 15 residues in the CDR3. V dropped 6 bases and J dropped 5; count of bases not matched to a gene: 9. The V gene's germline CDR1 is MDHEN and CDR2 SYDVKM. The CDR3 nucleotides are TGTGCCAGCAGCTACATTAGCGGGGAAAACAATGAGCAGTTCTTC. Amino acids: CASSYISGENNEQFF.

Note on this clonotype: A much larger clone differs by one base, so this may be a read error. The J gene is TRBJ2-5, the V gene TRBV19; TRBD1 agrees at 10 bases. V trimming: 8 bases; J trimming: 5 bases; junction bases outside the gene matches: 5. Germline assignment: CDR1 LNHDA and CDR2 SQIVND (reference sequence). This CDR3 comprises 13 residues. The CDR3 DNA reads TGTGCCAGTTCGACAGGGGGCTGGGAGACCCAGTACTTC. Translating gives CASSTGGWETQYF.

The chain recombines TRBV20-1 with TRBJ1-5; no firm D call. The ends were cut back, 7 bases at V and 4 bases at J, with 8 bases in the middle. The germline gives CDR1 DFQATT, CDR2 SNEGSKA (reference sequence). There are 11 residues in the CDR3. CDR3 region: CSVKGNQPQHF. Here the CDR3 DNA reads TGCAGTGTTAAAGGGAATCAGCCCCAGCATTTT.

This clonotype occurred a few times. A read error is possible here, since a much larger clone lies one base away. V is TRBV10-3 and J is TRBJ1-5; 7 bases are a match to TRBD1. This CDR3 is 14 amino acids long. From germline, CDR1 is ENHRY and CDR2 SYGVKD. The CDR3 here is CAIGEGVGGQPQHF. The CDR3 DNA reads as TGTGCCATCGGTGAAGGGGTAGGGGGCCAGCCCCAGCATTTT.

This clonotype was counted between two and nine times. The V call is TRBV12-3 or TRBV12-4, the J call TRBJ1-5; 8 bases are shared with TRBD1. The CDR3 is 16 amino acids. Trimming at V came to 2 bases and at J to 4 bases, leaving 7 bases not matched to a gene. Here the CDR3 DNA reads TGTGCCAGCAGTTTACCGGGGACAGGAGTAAATCAGCCCCAGCATTTT. Its translation is CASSLPGTGVNQPQHF.

As to this clonotype: This CDR3 fails to terminate in the conserved phenylalanine or tryptophan, so it likely reflects a read error. The chain recombines TRBV15 with TRBJ2-3; D uncertain. This CDR3 is 14 amino acids long. Germline-derived CDR1 and CDR2 are LNHNV and YYDKDF (reference sequence). V dropped 2 bases and J dropped 5 bases, with 11 bases sitting between them. Here the CDR3 DNA reads TGTGCCACCAGCAGAAAACCCAAGGTAGATACGCAGTATCTT. This translates into CATSRKPKVDTQYL.

There are a few counts of this clonotype. J is TRBJ2-1 and V is TRBV11-1, with no clear D. Trimming left V 4 bases short and J 4 bases short, with 8 bases between. Germline values: CDR1 SGHAT, CDR2 FQDESV (reference sequence). The CDR3 covers 13 residues. In DNA form, the CDR3 reads TGTGCCAGCAGCTCGGACGGGTACAATGAGCAGTTCTTC. This encodes CASSSDGYNEQFF.

The V call is TRBV27, the J call TRBJ2-1, with unresolved D. The CDR3 length is 14 residues. Trimming took off 3 bases at V and 8 bases at J, with 14 bases between the two ends. The germline V gene encodes CDR1 MNHEY and CDR2 SMNVEV (reference sequence). The CDR3 coding sequence is TGTGCCAGCAGTTTGATCCGGGTTGGGGATGAGCAGTTCTTC. It yields the protein CASSLIRVGDEQFF.